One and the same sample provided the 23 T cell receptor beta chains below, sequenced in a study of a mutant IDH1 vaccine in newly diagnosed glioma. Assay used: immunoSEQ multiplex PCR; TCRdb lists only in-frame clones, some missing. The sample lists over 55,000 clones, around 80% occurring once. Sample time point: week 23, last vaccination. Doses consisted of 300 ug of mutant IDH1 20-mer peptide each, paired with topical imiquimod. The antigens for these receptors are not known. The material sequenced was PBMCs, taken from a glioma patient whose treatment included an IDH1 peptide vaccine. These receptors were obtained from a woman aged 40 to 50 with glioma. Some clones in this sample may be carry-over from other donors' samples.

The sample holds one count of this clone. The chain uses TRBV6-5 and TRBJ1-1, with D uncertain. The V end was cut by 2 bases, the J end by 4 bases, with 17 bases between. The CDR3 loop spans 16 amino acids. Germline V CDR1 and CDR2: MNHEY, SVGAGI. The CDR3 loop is CASSYTPGGRGTEAFF. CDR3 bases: TGTGCCAGCAGTTACACTCCAGGTGGGCGTGGCACTGAAGCTTTCTTT.

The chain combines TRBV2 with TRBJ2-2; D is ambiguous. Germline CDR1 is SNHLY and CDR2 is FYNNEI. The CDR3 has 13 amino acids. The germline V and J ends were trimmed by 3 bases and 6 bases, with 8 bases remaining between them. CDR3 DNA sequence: TGTGCCAGCAGTGAGACCCGGGCCGGGGAGCTGTTTTTT. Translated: CASSETRAGELFF.

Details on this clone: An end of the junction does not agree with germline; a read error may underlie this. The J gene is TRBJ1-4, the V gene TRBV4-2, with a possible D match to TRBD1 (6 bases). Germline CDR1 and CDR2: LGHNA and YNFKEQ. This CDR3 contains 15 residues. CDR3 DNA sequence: TGTGCCAGCACCCAAGTGGCAGGGGTAGCTGAAAAACTGTTTTTT. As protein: CASTQVAGVAEKLFF.

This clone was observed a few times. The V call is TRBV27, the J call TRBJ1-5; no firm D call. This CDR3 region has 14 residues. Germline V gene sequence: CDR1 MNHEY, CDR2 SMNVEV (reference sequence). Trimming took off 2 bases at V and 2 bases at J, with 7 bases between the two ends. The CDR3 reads CASSLVGGNQPQHF. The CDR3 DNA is TGTGCCAGCAGTTTAGTGGGCGGCAATCAGCCCCAGCATTTT.

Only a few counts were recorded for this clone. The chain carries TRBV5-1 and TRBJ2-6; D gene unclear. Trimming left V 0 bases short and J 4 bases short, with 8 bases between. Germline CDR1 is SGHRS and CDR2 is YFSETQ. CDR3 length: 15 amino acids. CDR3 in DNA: TGCGCCAGCAGCTTGGTGGGTCTAGGGGCCAACGTCCTGACTTTC. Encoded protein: CASSLVGLGANVLTF.

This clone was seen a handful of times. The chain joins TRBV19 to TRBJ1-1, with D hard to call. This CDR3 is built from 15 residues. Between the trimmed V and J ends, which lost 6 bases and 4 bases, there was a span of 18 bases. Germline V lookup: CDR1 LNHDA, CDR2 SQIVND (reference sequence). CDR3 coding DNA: TGTGCCAGTAGCGAGGAGAGCCGCCCCGGCACTGAAGCTTTCTTT. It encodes CASSEESRPGTEAFF.

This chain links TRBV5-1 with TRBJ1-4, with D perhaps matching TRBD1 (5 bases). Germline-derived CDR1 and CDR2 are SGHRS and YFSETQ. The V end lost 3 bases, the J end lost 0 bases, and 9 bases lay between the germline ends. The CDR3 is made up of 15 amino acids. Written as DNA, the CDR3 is TGCGCCAGCAGCTGGGACCTTACAACTAATGAAAAACTGTTTTTT. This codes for CASSWDLTTNEKLFF. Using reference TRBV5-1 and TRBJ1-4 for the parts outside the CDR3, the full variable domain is KAGVTQTPRYLIKTRGQQVTLSCSPISGHRSVSWYQQTPGQGLQFLFEYFSETQRNKGNFPGRFSGRQFSNSRSEMNVSTLELGDSALYLCASSWDLTTNEKLFFGSGTQLSVL.

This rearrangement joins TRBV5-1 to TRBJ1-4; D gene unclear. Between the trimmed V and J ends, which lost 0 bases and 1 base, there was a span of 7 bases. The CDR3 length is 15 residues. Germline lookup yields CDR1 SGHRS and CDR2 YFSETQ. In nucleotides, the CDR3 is TGCGCCAGCAGCTTGGCCATAGGAACTAATGAAAAACTGTTTTTT. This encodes CASSLAIGTNEKLFF. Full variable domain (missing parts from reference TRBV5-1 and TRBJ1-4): KAGVTQTPRYLIKTRGQQVTLSCSPISGHRSVSWYQQTPGQGLQFLFEYFSETQRNKGNFPGRFSGRQFSNSRSEMNVSTLELGDSALYLCASSLAIGTNEKLFFGSGTQLSVL.

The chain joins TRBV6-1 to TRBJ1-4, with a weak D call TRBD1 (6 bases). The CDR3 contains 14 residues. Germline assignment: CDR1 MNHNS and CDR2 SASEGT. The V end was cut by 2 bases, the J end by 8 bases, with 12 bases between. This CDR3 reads CASSERGGGEKLFF. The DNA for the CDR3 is TGTGCCAGCAGTGAACGGGGGGGCGGAGAAAAACTGTTTTTT.

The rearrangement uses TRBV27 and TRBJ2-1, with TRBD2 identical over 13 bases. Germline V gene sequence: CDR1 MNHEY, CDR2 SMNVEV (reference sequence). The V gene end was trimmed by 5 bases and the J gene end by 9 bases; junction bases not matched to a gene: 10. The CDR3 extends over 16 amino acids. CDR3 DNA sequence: TGTGCCAGCAGTCCCGGGACTAGCGGGACCTACGGTGAGCAGTTCTTC. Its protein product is CASSPGTSGTYGEQFF.

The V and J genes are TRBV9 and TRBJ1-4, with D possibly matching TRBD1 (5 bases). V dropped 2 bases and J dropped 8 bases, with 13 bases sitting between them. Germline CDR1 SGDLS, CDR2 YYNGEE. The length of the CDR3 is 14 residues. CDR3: CASSVGEKNEKLFF. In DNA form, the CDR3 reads TGTGCCAGCAGCGTGGGGGAAAAGAACGAAAAACTGTTTTTT.

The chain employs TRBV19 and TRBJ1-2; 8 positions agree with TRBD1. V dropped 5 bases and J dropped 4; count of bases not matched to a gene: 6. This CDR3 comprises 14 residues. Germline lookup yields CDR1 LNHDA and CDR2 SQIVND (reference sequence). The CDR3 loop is CASSAGQGSYGYTF. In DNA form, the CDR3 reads TGTGCCAGTAGTGCAGGACAGGGATCCTATGGCTACACCTTC.

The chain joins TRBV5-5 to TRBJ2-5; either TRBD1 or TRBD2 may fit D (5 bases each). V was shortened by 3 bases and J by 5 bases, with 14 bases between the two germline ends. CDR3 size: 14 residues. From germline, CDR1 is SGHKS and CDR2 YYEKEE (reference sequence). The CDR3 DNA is TGTGCCAGCAGCTCTGGGACCGCGGCGGAGACCCAGTACTTC. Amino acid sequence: CASSSGTAAETQYF.

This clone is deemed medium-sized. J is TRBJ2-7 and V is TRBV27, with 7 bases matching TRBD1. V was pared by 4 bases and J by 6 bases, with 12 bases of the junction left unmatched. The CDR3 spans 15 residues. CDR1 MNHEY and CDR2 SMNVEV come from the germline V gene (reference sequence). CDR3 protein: CASSSAWGTDSEQYF. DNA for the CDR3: TGTGCCAGCAGTTCCGCCTGGGGGACAGACAGCGAGCAGTACTTC.

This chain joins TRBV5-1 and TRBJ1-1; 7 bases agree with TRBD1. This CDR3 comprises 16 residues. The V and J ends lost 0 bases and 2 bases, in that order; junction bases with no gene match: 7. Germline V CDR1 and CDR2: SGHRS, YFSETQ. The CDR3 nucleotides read TGCGCCAGCAGCTTGGGGCCCCAGGGGGAAAACACTGAAGCTTTCTTT. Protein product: CASSLGPQGENTEAFF.

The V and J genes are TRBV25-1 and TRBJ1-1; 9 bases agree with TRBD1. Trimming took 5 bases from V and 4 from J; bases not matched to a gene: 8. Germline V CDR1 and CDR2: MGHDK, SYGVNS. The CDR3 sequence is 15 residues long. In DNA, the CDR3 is TGTGCCAGCAGTTCACCGGGACAGGGTGTCACTGAAGCTTTCTTT. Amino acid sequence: CASSSPGQGVTEAFF.

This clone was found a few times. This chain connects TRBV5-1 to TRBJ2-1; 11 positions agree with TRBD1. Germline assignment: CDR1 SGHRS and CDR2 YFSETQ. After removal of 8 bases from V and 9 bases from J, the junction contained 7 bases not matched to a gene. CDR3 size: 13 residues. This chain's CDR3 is CASGQGATSEQFF. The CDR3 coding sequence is TGCGCCAGTGGACAGGGGGCCACAAGTGAGCAGTTCTTC.

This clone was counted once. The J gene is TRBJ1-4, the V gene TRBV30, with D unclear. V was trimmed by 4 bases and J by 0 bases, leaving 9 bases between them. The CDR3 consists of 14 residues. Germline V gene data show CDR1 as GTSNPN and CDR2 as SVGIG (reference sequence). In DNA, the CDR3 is TGTGCCTGGACTCCGGTTGCAACTAATGAAAAACTGTTTTTT. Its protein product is CAWTPVATNEKLFF.

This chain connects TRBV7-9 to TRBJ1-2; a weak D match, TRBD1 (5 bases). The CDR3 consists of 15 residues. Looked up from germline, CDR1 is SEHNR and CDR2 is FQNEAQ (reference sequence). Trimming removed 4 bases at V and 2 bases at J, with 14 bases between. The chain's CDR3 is CASSSIGTPNYGYTF. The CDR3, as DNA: TGTGCCAGCAGCTCTATCGGGACCCCGAACTATGGCTACACCTTC.

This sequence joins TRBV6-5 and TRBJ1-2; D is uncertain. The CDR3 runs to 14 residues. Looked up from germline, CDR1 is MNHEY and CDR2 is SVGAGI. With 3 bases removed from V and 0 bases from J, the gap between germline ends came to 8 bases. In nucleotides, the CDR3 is TGTGCCAGCAGTTATTCACTATCTAACTATGGCTACACCTTC. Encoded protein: CASSYSLSNYGYTF.

CDR3 DNA sequence: TGTGCCAGCAGCTTGGGGGGGGATCTTTCACCCCTCCACTTT. Protein sequence: CASSLGGDLSPLHF. The chain employs TRBV11-2 and TRBJ1-6, with a weak D call TRBD1 (5 bases). V was pared by 3 bases and J by 9 bases, with 12 bases between. The CDR3 runs 14 residues. Germline CDR1 reads SGHAT; CDR2 reads FQNNGV.

The CDR3 loop is CASSLYRDRATYEQYF. CDR3 nucleotide sequence: TGCGCCAGCAGCCTCTACCGGGACAGGGCAACCTACGAGCAGTACTTC. The chain couples TRBV4-1 to TRBJ2-7; 9 bases align to TRBD1. Losses at the gene ends were 4 bases for V and 2 bases for J; bases not matched to a gene: 9. Germline-derived CDR1 and CDR2 are MGHRA and YSYEKL. The CDR3 has 16 amino acids.

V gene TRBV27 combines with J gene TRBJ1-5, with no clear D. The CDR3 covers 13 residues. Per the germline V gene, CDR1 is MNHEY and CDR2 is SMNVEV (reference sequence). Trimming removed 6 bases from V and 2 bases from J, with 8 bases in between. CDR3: CASREAGNQPQHF. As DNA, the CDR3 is TGTGCCAGCAGGGAGGCGGGCAATCAGCCCCAGCATTTT.